The rows below give T cell receptor beta chains drawn from one sample of a study of control samples from healthy donors and cancer patients. Produced via immunoSEQ multiplex PCR; TCRdb's table is partial and in-frame only. The table has about 100,000 clones, roughly 92% seen once. Sequenced: blood. These receptors were collected from a human donor in good health. The donor label of this sample is uncertain. CDR3s include the opening cysteine and the closing phenylalanine or tryptophan. D genes are given only for firm matches. Only part of the rows carry a size: once, few, many, or a class if the clone is expanded.

j_call d_call v_call clone_size cdr3_nt cdr3_aa
TRBJ1-5 - TRBV19 - TGTGCCAGTAGTCGTTCCTGGGGGACGGTGAATCAGCCCCAGCATTTT CASSRSWGTVNQPQHF
TRBJ2-7 TRBD1 TRBV7-2 - TGTGCCAGCAGCTCGACAGGGGATCTCTACGAGCAGTACTTC CASSSTGDLYEQYF
TRBJ2-4 TRBD1 TRBV28 - TGTGCCACCTACGACAGGGATAAAAACATTCAGTACTTC CATYDRDKNIQYF
TRBJ1-5 - TRBV6-5 - TGTGCCAGCAGTTATACAGTGGGAGGTAATCAGCCCCAGCATTTT CASSYTVGGNQPQHF
TRBJ2-5 TRBD2 TRBV6-5 - TGTGCCAGCAGCTCTTCGGCGGGGGGATCAGAGACCCAGTACTTC CASSSSAGGSETQYF
TRBJ2-7 - TRBV2 - TGTGCCAGCAGTGAAAATCCGGGAGTCGGCGAGCAGTACTTC CASSENPGVGEQYF
TRBJ2-1 - TRBV6-5 - TGTGCCAGCAGTTCCGGGATGTACAATGAGCAGTTCTTC CASSSGMYNEQFF
TRBJ1-2 - TRBV14 - TGTGCCAGCAGCCATGACAGGTCTGCGGGGCCCCCTTTTGGCTACACCTTC CASSHDRSAGPPFGYTF
TRBJ2-3 - TRBV24-1 - TGTGCCACCAGTGACCCAGGGTTTTCCATAGATACGCAGTATTTT CATSDPGFSIDTQYF
TRBJ2-5 - TRBV27 - TGTGCCAGCAGTTTATCGGCGTATATCCAAGAGACCCAGTACTTC CASSLSAYIQETQYF
TRBJ2-3 TRBD2 TRBV9 - TGTGCCAGCAGCCCCGGGCGGGGGAGAAGCACAGATACGCAGTATTTT CASSPGRGRSTDTQYF
TRBJ1-2 - TRBV6-2/TRBV6-3 once TGTGCCAGCAGTTACTTCGGGCAGAACTATGGCTACACCTTC CASSYFGQNYGYTF
TRBJ2-3 TRBD2 TRBV6-2/TRBV6-3 once TGTGCCAGCAGTCATGGACTAGCGGGGGGGACAGATACGCAGTATTTT CASSHGLAGGTDTQYF
TRBJ2-2 TRBD1 TRBV19 - TGTGCCAGTAGTATCGGGACAGGAAACACCGGGGAGCTGTTTTTT CASSIGTGNTGELFF
TRBJ2-6 - TRBV19 - TGTGCCAGTACTTTTATCACCGGGGCCAACGTCCTGACTTTC CASTFITGANVLTF
TRBJ2-6 TRBD1 TRBV9 - TGTGCCAGCAGCGTAGAGGGGGCCGGGGCCAACGTCCTGACTTTC CASSVEGAGANVLTF
TRBJ1-5 TRBD1 TRBV29-1 - TGCAGCGTTGAAGAGGGGACAGGGAAGCCCCAGCATTTT CSVEEGTGKPQHF
TRBJ1-5 - TRBV4-2 - TGTGCCAGCAGCCAAGTCGTTAGCAATCAGCCCCAGCATTTT CASSQVVSNQPQHF
TRBJ1-5 TRBD1 TRBV10-1 - TGCGCCAGCAGTGATTGCAGGGGGTGTGGACAGCCCCAGCATTTT CASSDCRGCGQPQHF
TRBJ2-3 TRBD1 TRBV11-2 - TGTGCCAGCAGCACCCGCCTGCAGGGGGCTGGCACAGATACGCAGTATTTT CASSTRLQGAGTDTQYF
TRBJ2-7 TRBD1 TRBV5-1 - TGCGCCAGCAGCTTGGAGGACAGGGGGACGTACGAGCAGTACTTC CASSLEDRGTYEQYF
TRBJ2-7 - TRBV28 once TGTGCCAGCAAGGGGGGCCCCGCCTACGAGCAGTACTTC CASKGGPAYEQYF
TRBJ1-3 - TRBV4-2 once TGTGCCAGCAGCCAAGTGCCGGCCGGCCTCTCTGGAAACACCATATATTTT CASSQVPAGLSGNTIYF
TRBJ1-2 - TRBV4-2 - TGTGCCAGCGGCCATTTAGCTAACTATGGCTACACCTTC CASGHLANYGYTF
TRBJ1-2 - TRBV7-6 once TGTGCCAGCAGCTTGACTACGGGACGGACTAACTATGGCTACACCTTC CASSLTTGRTNYGYTF
TRBJ1-3 - TRBV12-5 - TGTGCTAGTGGTTATCCCACGGGGGGATCTGGAAACACCATATATTTT CASGYPTGGSGNTIYF
TRBJ2-2 - TRBV7-9 - TGTGCCAGCAGCTTAGGCCAAGGCGGGGAGCTGTTTTTT CASSLGQGGELFF
TRBJ2-3 - TRBV27 - TGTGCCAGCAGTCGGGGGACAGATACGCAGTATTTT CASSRGTDTQYF
TRBJ1-6 - TRBV18 - TGTGCCAGCTCACCCGACAGAGGGAATTCACCCCTCCACTTT CASSPDRGNSPLHF
TRBJ1-6 TRBD1 TRBV10-2 - TGCGCCAGCAGTGAGTCGGGACAGGGGGGCCCCCTCCACTTT CASSESGQGGPLHF
TRBJ1-2 - TRBV15 - TGTGCCACCAGCAGAGATATTCGGTCAGGTTATGGCTACACCTTC CATSRDIRSGYGYTF
TRBJ2-3 - TRBV7-3 - TGTGCCAGCAGCTTAACGGGGTCCAGGAGCACAGATACGCAGTATTTT CASSLTGSRSTDTQYF
TRBJ1-4 - TRBV19 once TGTGCCAGTAGTATGAGTATTAATGAAAAACTGTTTTTT CASSMSINEKLFF
TRBJ1-6 - TRBV9 - TGTGCCAGCAGCGCATCCGGGACGGATAATTCACCCCTCCACTTT CASSASGTDNSPLHF
TRBJ1-2 - TRBV2 - TGTGCCAGCAGTGAACTGGCAGGATTCTATGGCTACACCTTC CASSELAGFYGYTF
TRBJ1-1 - TRBV20-1 - TGCAGTGCCAACGGACGGGAAGCTTTCTTT CSANGREAFF
TRBJ2-1 - TRBV6-2/TRBV6-3 - TGTGCCAGCAGCGGAACGCCGGATCGTAACAATGAGCAGTTCTTC CASSGTPDRNNEQFF
TRBJ1-1 - TRBV7-2 - TGTGCCAGCGTCCCTGAAGCTTTCTTT CASVPEAFF
TRBJ1-1 - TRBV19 - TGTGCCAGTAGTCTATGGGCGCCCTTGGGCACTGAAGCTTTCTTT CASSLWAPLGTEAFF
TRBJ1-6 - TRBV3-1/TRBV3-2 - TGTGCCAGCAGGTATGGTAATTCACCCCTCCACTTT CASRYGNSPLHF
TRBJ2-1 TRBD2 TRBV7-9 few TGTGCCAGCAGCCGACTAGCGGGGGACAATGAGCAGTTCTTC CASSRLAGDNEQFF
TRBJ1-5 - TRBV19 - TGTGCCAGTAGTATACAGGTCGATCAGCCCCAGCATTTT CASSIQVDQPQHF